Following are 20 T cell receptor beta chains from one sample sequenced in a study of regulatory T cells in long-lasting Graves disease. Described time point: newly diagnosed GD, antithyroid drugs for less than 3 months. Following extraction of RNA from PBMCs, that RNA was used to make the TCR library. Arm-PCR of CDR3 regions with iRepertoire HTBI primers generated TCR beta libraries. Using its own MiXCR run on the multiplex PCR reads, TCRdb lists one record per CDR3 protein. This sample carries around 460,000 distinct CDR3 sequences, less than 15% of them seen once, and the ten largest clones take around a sixth. The same specimen was also included in a second study, on T cells in Graves' hyperthyroidism and ophthalmopathy.

Sequencing used peripheral blood mononuclear cells (PBMCs), obtained at new diagnosis, from a patient treated with antithyroid drugs. The receptors derive from a woman in her forties or fifties with Graves disease.

There are a few counts of this clonotype. The chain links TRBV28 to TRBJ1-5, with TRBD1 identical over 8 bases. V was clipped by 10 bases and J by 5 bases; unmatched bases: 7. Germline V gives CDR1 MDHEN, CDR2 SYDVKM. The CDR3 is made up of 13 amino acids. The CDR3 loop reads CAIRQGLDQPQHF. The CDR3 DNA sequence: TGTGCCATCCGACAGGGGTTGGATCAGCCCCAGCATTTT.

This chain links TRBV6-1 with TRBJ1-5; D is ambiguous. The CDR3 totals 13 residues. CDR1 is MNHNS and CDR2 is SASEGT in the germline V gene. With 0 bases removed from V and 6 bases from J, the gap between germline ends came to 6 bases. The CDR3 protein is CASSEALAQPQHF. In nucleotides, the CDR3 is TGTGCCAGCAGTGAAGCGCTGGCTCAGCCCCAGCATTTT.

This clonotype appeared many times. The rearrangement joins TRBV14 to TRBJ2-5; D ambiguous. Germline V gives CDR1 SGHDN, CDR2 FVKESK. The CDR3 covers 17 residues. V gave up 0 bases and J gave up 5 bases, with 19 bases separating them. CDR3 sequence reads: CASSQDLFSTVRETQYF. The CDR3 coding sequence is TGTGCCAGCAGCCAAGATCTCTTCTCTACGGTACGGGAGACCCAGTACTTC.

This clonotype has a count of ten or more. J is TRBJ2-1 and V is TRBV25-1; 9 bases are a match to TRBD1. Losses at the gene ends were 2 bases for V and 6 bases for J; bases not matched to a gene: 8. The germline gives CDR1 MGHDK, CDR2 SYGVNS. This CDR3 contains 16 residues. CDR3 region: CASSEPAGTGRNEQFF. CDR3 bases: TGTGCCAGCAGTGAACCCGCCGGGACAGGGCGCAATGAGCAGTTCTTC.

This clonotype was detected many times. The rearrangement uses TRBV2 and TRBJ2-2; D remains unclear. Germline V lookup: CDR1 SNHLY, CDR2 FYNNEI. V lost 7 bases to trimming and J lost 3 bases, with 12 bases between them. This CDR3 has 14 amino acids. CDR3 bases: TGTGCCAGCATCCCGTTGTTGGACACCGGGGAGCTGTTTTTT. The encoded protein is CASIPLLDTGELFF.

This clonotype was observed many times. V is TRBV3-1 and J is TRBJ2-2, with D perhaps TRBD1 or TRBD2 (5 bases each). The CDR3 totals 19 residues. Germline V lookup: CDR1 LGHDT, CDR2 YNNKEL (reference sequence). V was clipped by 0 bases and J by 4 bases, with 21 bases between them. CDR3 amino acids: CASSQETFRDRTGTGELFF. DNA for the CDR3: TGTGCCAGCAGCCAAGAAACGTTCCGGGACCGAACGGGCACCGGGGAGCTGTTTTTT.

This clonotype was counted a few times. The chain recombines TRBV5-1 with TRBJ2-1; D gene ambiguous. Germline-derived CDR1 and CDR2 are SGHRS and YFSETQ. V lost 4 bases and J 9 bases, leaving 11 bases between the germline ends. The CDR3 length is 12 residues. CDR3 nucleotide sequence: TGCGCCAGCAGCCTGATCGGCGGTGAGCAGTTCTTC. Its translation: CASSLIGGEQFF.

This clonotype was detected a few times. The CDR3 region has the DNA TGTGCCAGCAGTTACTCGGGACTTCCTAACTCCTACGAGCAGTACTTC. Translation gives CASSYSGLPNSYEQYF. The chain combines TRBV6-5 with TRBJ2-7; D may be TRBD2 (6 bases). Germline values: CDR1 MNHEY, CDR2 SVGAGI. The CDR3 loop spans 16 amino acids. V was clipped by 0 bases and J by 0 bases, with 12 bases between them.

There are a few counts of this clonotype. This sequence joins TRBV27 and TRBJ1-2, with D hard to call. The CDR3 covers 13 residues. V shed 0 bases and J shed 5 bases, with 7 bases lying between them. From germline, CDR1 is MNHEY and CDR2 SMNVEV (reference sequence). CDR3 residues: CASSLSPLYGYTF. The CDR3 nucleotides are TGTGCCAGCAGTTTATCCCCCCTATATGGCTACACCTTC.

Worth noting for this clonotype: A junction boundary mismatches the germline segment, possibly from a read error. This rearrangement joins TRBV5-5 to TRBJ2-3; unclear D gene. Germline CDR1 is SGHKS and CDR2 is YYEKEE (reference sequence). The CDR3 is 16 amino acids. In DNA form, the CDR3 reads TGCGCCAGCAGCCGCCAACTCTCAGGCGTCACAGATACGCAGTATTTT. It specifies CASSRQLSGVTDTQYF.

This clonotype was counted at least ten times. J is TRBJ2-5 and V is TRBV30, with 8 bases fitting TRBD2. The junction had 8 bases not matched to a gene; V was cut back by 8 bases and J by 6 bases. This CDR3 spans 12 amino acids. Germline-derived CDR1 and CDR2 are GTSNPN and SVGIG (reference sequence). CDR3 sequence (DNA): TGTGCCCTTCGACGGGGGGGCAAGACCCAGTACTTC. Its protein product is CALRRGGKTQYF.

Comment on this clonotype: A much larger clone sits a single nucleotide away, making a read error possible. V usage is TRBV3-1 and J usage is TRBJ1-1; no definite D call. The CDR3 totals 14 residues. The germline V gene encodes CDR1 LGHDT and CDR2 YNNKEL (reference sequence). The V gene lost 0 bases and the J gene lost 1 base, with 6 bases spanning the gap. The CDR3 spells CASSQDARNTEAFF. CDR3 sequence (DNA): TGTGCCAGCAGCCAAGATGCCAGGAACACTGAAGCTTTCTTT.

This clonotype was counted ten times or more. V gene TRBV11-2 combines with J gene TRBJ2-1, with unresolved D. Germline CDR1 is SGHAT and CDR2 is FQNNGV. Trimming removed 8 bases from V and 9 bases from J, with 14 bases in between. This CDR3 contains 12 residues. CDR3 sequence (DNA): TGTGCCAGCGAACTGGGTAGGCGTGAGCAGTTCTTC. It encodes CASELGRREQFF.

This clonotype appeared many times. The chain carries TRBV28 and TRBJ1-1; D gene unclear. The V and J ends lost 7 bases and 4 bases respectively, with 13 bases between them. The CDR3 sequence is 13 residues long. Germline CDR1 and CDR2: MDHEN and SYDVKM. CDR3 in amino acids: CASTPVGPTEAFF. The CDR3 nucleotides are TGTGCCAGCACTCCCGTAGGGCCCACTGAAGCTTTCTTT.

The J gene is TRBJ1-1, the V gene TRBV4-2; no clear D gene. The CDR3 runs to 15 residues. CDR1 is LGHNA, CDR2 YNFKEQ, per germline. Trimming stripped 1 base from V and 0 bases from J, with 9 bases between. The CDR3: CASSQGPGMNTEAFF. CDR3 bases: TGTGCCAGCAGCCAAGGACCGGGAATGAACACTGAAGCTTTCTTT.

This clonotype was counted many times. V is TRBV6-1 and J is TRBJ1-5, with D possibly matching TRBD1 (6 bases). CDR3 length: 12 residues. Trimming removed 8 bases from V and 7 bases from J, with 12 bases in between. CDR1 is MNHNS, CDR2 SASEGT, per germline. The CDR3 spells CASVQGDQPQHF. The CDR3 region has the DNA TGTGCCAGCGTACAGGGTGACCAGCCCCAGCATTTT.

Details on this clonotype: The junction departs from the called germline gene at one end, perhaps through a read error. This sequence joins TRBV18 and TRBJ2-5, with 7 bases identical to TRBD1. The germline gives CDR1 KGHSH, CDR2 LQKENI. This CDR3 is built from 13 residues. The chain's CDR3 is CASSPGQQETQHF. The CDR3 DNA is TGTGCCAGCTCGCCGGGACAGCAAGAGACCCAGCACTTC.

A note on this clonotype: Since the CDR3 does not end with the conserved phenylalanine or tryptophan, this likely comes from a read error. The J gene is TRBJ2-1, the V gene TRBV3-1; 10 nucleotides align to TRBD2. The CDR3 is 15 residues long. V shed 1 base, J shed 7 bases, and the junction held 4 bases outside the gene matches. Looked up from germline, CDR1 is LGHDT and CDR2 is YNNKEL (reference sequence). The CDR3 loop is CASSQGSGRVNEQFC. CDR3 nucleotide sequence: TGTGCCAGCAGCCAAGGGAGCGGGAGGGTGAATGAGCAGTTCTGC.

The chain has TRBV28 and TRBJ2-2; D may be TRBD1 (5 bases). CDR1 and CDR2 (germline): MDHEN, SYDVKM. The V end lost 1 base, the J end lost 5 bases, and 17 bases lay between the germline ends. The CDR3 spans 17 residues. CDR3 sequence reads: CASSLLGPSVSTGELFF. The CDR3 DNA follows: TGTGCCAGCAGTTTATTGGGGCCGAGCGTTTCGACCGGGGAGCTGTTTTTT.

This clonotype was counted between two and nine times. A read error may produce the germline difference seen at one junction end. The chain recombines TRBV10-2 with TRBJ2-7; D not certain. The CDR3 has 12 amino acids. Germline V gene data show CDR1 as WSHSY and CDR2 as SAAADI. The CDR3 DNA reads TGTGCCAGCAGTGAGAGGTTCTACGAGCAGTACTTC. This gives the protein CASSERFYEQYF.